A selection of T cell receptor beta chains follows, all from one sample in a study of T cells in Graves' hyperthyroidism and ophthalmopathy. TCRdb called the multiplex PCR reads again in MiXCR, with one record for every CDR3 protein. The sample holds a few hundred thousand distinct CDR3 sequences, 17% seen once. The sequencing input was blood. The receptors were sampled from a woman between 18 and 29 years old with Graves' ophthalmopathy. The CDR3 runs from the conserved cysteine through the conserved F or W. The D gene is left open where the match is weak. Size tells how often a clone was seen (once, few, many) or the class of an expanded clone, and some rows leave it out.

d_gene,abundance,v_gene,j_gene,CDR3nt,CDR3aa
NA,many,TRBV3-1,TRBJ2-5,TGTGCCAGCAGCCCGTTGGTCGGAGGGAACTGGGAGACCCAGTACTTC,CASSPLVGGNWETQYF
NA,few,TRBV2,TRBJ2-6,TGTGCCAGCAGTGAAGTGAAAAGGTTCGGAGTGTCTGGGGCCAACGTCCTGACTTTC,CASSEVKRFGVSGANVLTF
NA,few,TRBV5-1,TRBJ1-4,TGCGCCAGCAGCGCCACCGGGACCCGAAATGAAAAACTGTTTTTT,CASSATGTRNEKLFF
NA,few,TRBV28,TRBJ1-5,TGTGCCAGCATGAGGGATAGCAATCAGCCCCAGCATTTT,CASMRDSNQPQHF
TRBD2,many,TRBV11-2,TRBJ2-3,TGTGCCAGCAGCCCCCTGACGGGGGGGACTAGCACAGATACGCAGTATTTT,CASSPLTGGTSTDTQYF
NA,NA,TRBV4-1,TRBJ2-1,TGCGCCAGCAGCCCCAGGGGGCCGGGAGGCTCCTACAATGAGCAGTTCTTC,CASSPRGPGGSYNEQFF
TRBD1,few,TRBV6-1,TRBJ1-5,TGTGCCAGCAGACTGGATTTCGCCTCCCGGACAGGGGGCGGAGGGCAGCCCCAGCATTTT,CASRLDFASRTGGGGQPQHF
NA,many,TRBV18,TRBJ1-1,TGTGCCAGCTCACCCTTAATCATGAACACTGAAGCTTTCTTT,CASSPLIMNTEAFF
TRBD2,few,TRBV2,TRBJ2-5,TGTGCCAGCAGCAAGGAAAGCGGGGGGGGTCGTGAGACCCAGTACTTC,CASSKESGGGRETQYF
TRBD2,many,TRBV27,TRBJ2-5,TGTGCCAGCAGTTTCCTGACTAGCGGGGGTCCGGAGACCCAGTACTTC,CASSFLTSGGPETQYF
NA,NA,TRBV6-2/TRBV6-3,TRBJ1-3,TGTGCCAGCAGTTACGGCCTCGTCTCTGGAAACACCATATATTTT,CASSYGLVSGNTIYF
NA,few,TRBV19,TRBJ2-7,TGTGCCAGTAGTATGTCGGCTAGTAGCGACGAGCAGTACTTC,CASSMSASSDEQYF
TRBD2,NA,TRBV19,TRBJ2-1,TGTGCCAGTAGCCCTAGCGGGGGGGGAAACAATGAGCAGTTCTTC,CASSPSGGGNNEQFF
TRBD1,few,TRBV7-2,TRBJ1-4,TGTGCCAGCAGCCTCTTCAGGGGGCGAGAAGAAAAACTGTTTTTT,CASSLFRGREEKLFF
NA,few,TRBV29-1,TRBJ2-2,TGCAGCGTTGAGGCAGGGGAGCTGTTTTTT,CSVEAGELFF
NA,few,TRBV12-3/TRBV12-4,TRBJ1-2,TGTGCCAGCACAGACCATGGGGGATCATATGGCTACACCTTC,CASTDHGGSYGYTF
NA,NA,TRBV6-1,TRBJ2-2,TGTGCCAGCCGAGTCCAGGGGGGGCGACACACCGGGGAGCTGTTTTTT,CASRVQGGRHTGELFF
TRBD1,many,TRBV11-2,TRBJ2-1,TGTGCCAGCAGCTTACCACCCCGGGACAGGGGAGACAATGAGCAGTTCTTC,CASSLPPRDRGDNEQFF
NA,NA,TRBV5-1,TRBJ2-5,TGCGCCAGCAGCTGGGGGGGACAGGAAGAGACCCAGTACTTC,CASSWGGQEETQYF
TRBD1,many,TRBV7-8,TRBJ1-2,TGTGCCAGCAGCTCGGGACAGATATATGGCTACACCTTC,CASSSGQIYGYTF
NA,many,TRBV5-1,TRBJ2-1,TGCGCCAGCAGCTTGGATGAGCAAAACAGGGTCTACAATGAGCAGTTCTTC,CASSLDEQNRVYNEQFF
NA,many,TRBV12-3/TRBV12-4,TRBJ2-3,TGTGCCAGCATCTACACAGATACGCAGTATTTT,CASIYTDTQYF
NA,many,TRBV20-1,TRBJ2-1,TGCAGTGCTAGTCCGGGACCATACAATGAGCAGTTCTTC,CSASPGPYNEQFF
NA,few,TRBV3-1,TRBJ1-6,TGTGCCAGCAGCCGAACAGGCCTGCATAATTCACCCCTCCACTTT,CASSRTGLHNSPLHF
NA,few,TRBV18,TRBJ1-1,TGTGCCAGCTCACCACCTACTCCGGGGGTGAACACTGAAGCTTTCTTT,CASSPPTPGVNTEAFF
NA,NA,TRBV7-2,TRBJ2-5,TGTGCCAGCAGCTTAGCTCAACGGGGTCAAGAGACCCAGTACTTC,CASSLAQRGQETQYF
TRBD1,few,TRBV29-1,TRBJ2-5,TGCAGCGTTGAGCTTTTGATTGGACAGGGGGCGCGAGAGACCCAGTACTTC,CSVELLIGQGARETQYF
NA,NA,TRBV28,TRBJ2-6,TGTGCCACGAGCTGGTTCTCTGGGGCCAACGTCCTGACTTTC,CATSWFSGANVLTF
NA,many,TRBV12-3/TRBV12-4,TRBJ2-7,TGTGCCAGCAGTCCATTGCTAAACCGGCTGTACTTC,CASSPLLNRLYF
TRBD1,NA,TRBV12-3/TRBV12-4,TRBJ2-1,TGTGCCAGCACCAAGGACAGGGAAAGCTACGAGCAGTTCTTC,CASTKDRESYEQFF
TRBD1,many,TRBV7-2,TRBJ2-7,TGTGCCAGCAGCTTAGTCGGGGGACAGGGGTCCTACGAGCAGTACTTC,CASSLVGGQGSYEQYF
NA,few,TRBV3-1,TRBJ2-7,TGTGCCAGCAGCCAAGGACTCGAGCAGTACTTC,CASSQGLEQYF
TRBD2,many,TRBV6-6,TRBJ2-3,TGTGCCAGCAGTTACGAAGCGTCTAGCGGGGGGCTGTCAAGCACAGATACGCAGTATTTT,CASSYEASSGGLSSTDTQYF
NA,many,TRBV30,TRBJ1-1,TGTGCCTGGAGTGTACAAGGATATGGGGGGATAAGGAGTGAAGCTTTCTTT,CAWSVQGYGGIRSEAFF
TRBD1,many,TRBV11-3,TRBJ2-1,TGTGCCAGCAGCCATGTCGGGACAGGATTTTTTGAGCAGTTCTTC,CASSHVGTGFFEQFF
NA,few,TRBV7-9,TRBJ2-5,TGTGCCAGCAGCCCAATGCCGTTTTCAGGGAAAGAGACCCAGTACTTC,CASSPMPFSGKETQYF
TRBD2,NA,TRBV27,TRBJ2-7,TGTGCCAGCACCCCAAGACTAGCGGGAAGGAAGGTCTACGAGCAGTACTTC,CASTPRLAGRKVYEQYF
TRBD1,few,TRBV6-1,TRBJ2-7,TGTGCCAGCAGTGAATCTAGCGGACAGGGGTTCGAGCAGTACTTC,CASSESSGQGFEQYF
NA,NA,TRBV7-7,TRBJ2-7,TGTGCTAGCAGCTTTTCAGGGCCTACCTACGAGCAGTACTTC,CASSFSGPTYEQYF
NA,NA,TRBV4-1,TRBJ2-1,TGCGCCAGCAGCCATGGGAGCTTCCGGGAGCAGTTCTTC,CASSHGSFREQFF
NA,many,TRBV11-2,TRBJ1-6,TGTGCCAGCAGTCCAAACTTAAATTCACCCCTCCACTTT,CASSPNLNSPLHF
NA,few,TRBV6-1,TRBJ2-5,TGTGCCAGCAGTGCCCTGGGGGGCGAGGAGACCCAGTACTTC,CASSALGGEETQYF
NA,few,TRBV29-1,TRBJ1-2,TGCAGCGTCCCACTAGGGGTCAACTATGGCTACACCTTC,CSVPLGVNYGYTF
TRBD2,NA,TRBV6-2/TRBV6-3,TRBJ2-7,TGTGCCAGCAGTTACCGCCTAGTATCAGCTAGCGGGGCCCACTACGAGCAGTACTTC,CASSYRLVSASGAHYEQYF
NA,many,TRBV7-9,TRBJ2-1,TGTGCCAGCAGCTTAGGAGGGAGCACAGCTTACAATGAGCAGTTCTTC,CASSLGGSTAYNEQFF
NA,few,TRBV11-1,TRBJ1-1,TGTGCCAGCAGCGCGACAGTTATGGACACTGAAGCTTTCTTT,CASSATVMDTEAFF
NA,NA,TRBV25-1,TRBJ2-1,TGTGCCAGCACCCGAGGGGAGGGGGGAAACAATGAGCAGTTCTTC,CASTRGEGGNNEQFF
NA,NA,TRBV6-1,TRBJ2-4,TGTGCCAGCAGAACAGCTCGTTTACTAGAAAGGGACAAAAACATTCAGTACTTC,CASRTARLLERDKNIQYF